This T cell receptor (beta chain) was sequenced in a study of shared clonotypes between healthy human individuals. Study-wide findings and caveats: Four donors showed sharing of around 5% of naive CD4 clonotypes.

Each sample came from a Caucasian adult donor living in Nashville, Tennessee. As to this clone: The antigen is not known.

In the original workflow: ImmunoSEQ junction-only sequences lacked quality scores, so their filtering differed. Assay: immunoSEQ multiplex PCR; the TCRdb copy retains only in-frame clones and omits some. The V and J calls and clone size are taken from that table; D and trimming were inferred from the DNA. The sample consists of about 2.3 million clones, about nine tenths of them appearing once. Germline-derived CDR1 and CDR2 are MDHEN and SYDVKM. CDR3 length: 14 amino acids. The ends lost 7 bases at V and 9 bases at J; junction bases unmatched: 12. Sequencing input: naive CD4+ T cells from PBMCs. Specified subset: CD45RA+ positively selected. The gene calls are TRBV28 and TRBJ1-5; 7 bases align to TRBD1. The sequence derives from a young man in good health. Some clones in this sample may be carry-over from other donors' samples. This chain's CDR3 is CASTQPGTVAPQHF. The DNA for the CDR3 is TGTGCCAGCACCCAGCCCGGGACAGTCGCGCCCCAGCATTTT.